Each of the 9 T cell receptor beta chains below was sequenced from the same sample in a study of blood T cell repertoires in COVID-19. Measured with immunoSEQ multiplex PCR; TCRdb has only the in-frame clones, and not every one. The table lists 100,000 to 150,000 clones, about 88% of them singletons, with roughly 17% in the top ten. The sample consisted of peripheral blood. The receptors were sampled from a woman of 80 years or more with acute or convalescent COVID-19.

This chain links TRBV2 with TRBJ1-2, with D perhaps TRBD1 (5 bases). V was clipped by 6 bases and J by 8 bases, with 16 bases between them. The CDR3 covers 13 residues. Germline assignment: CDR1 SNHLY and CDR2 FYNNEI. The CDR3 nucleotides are TGTGCCAGCAGGGGGTTGGGAGGGGACGGCTACACCTTC. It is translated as CASRGLGGDGYTF.

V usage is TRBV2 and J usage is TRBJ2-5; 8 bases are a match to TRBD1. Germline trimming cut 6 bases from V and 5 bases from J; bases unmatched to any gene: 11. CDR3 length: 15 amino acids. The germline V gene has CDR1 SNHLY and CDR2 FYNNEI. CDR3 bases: TGTGCCAGCAGAACAGCCACAGGGGGGTGGGAGACCCAGTACTTC. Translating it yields CASRTATGGWETQYF.

The DNA of the CDR3 is TGTGCCAGCAGTTACGGCCTCAGATCCTACAATGAGCAGTTCTTC. The encoded protein is CASSYGLRSYNEQFF. The chain employs TRBV6-2 or TRBV6-3 and TRBJ2-1; D is unclear. V was cut by 2 bases and J by 1 base, with 9 bases left in between. Germline assignment: CDR1 MNHEY and CDR2 SVGEGT. The CDR3 is made up of 15 amino acids.

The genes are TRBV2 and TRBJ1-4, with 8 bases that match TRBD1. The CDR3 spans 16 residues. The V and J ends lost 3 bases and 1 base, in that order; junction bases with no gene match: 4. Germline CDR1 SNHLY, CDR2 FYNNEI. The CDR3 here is CASSDVRGLTNEKLFF. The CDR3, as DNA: TGTGCCAGCAGTGACGTCAGGGGGCTAACTAATGAAAAACTGTTTTTT.

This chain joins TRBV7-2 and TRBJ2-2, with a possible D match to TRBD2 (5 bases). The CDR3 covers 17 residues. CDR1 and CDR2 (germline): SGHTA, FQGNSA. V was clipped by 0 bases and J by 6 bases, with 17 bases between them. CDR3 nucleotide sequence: TGTGCCAGCAGCTTAGCAAGCCTCGGAGGATTGGCCGGGGAGCTGTTTTTT. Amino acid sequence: CASSLASLGGLAGELFF.

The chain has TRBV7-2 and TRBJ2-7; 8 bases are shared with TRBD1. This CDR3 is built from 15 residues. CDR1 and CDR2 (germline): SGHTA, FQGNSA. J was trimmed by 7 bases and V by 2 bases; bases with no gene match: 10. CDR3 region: CASSLSVQGVGEQYF. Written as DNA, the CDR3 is TGTGCCAGCAGCTTATCAGTACAGGGGGTCGGGGAGCAGTACTTC.

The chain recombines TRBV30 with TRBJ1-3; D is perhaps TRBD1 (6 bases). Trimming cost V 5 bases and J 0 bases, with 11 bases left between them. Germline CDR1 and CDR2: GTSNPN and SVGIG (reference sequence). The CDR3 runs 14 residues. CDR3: CAWARGSSGNTIYF. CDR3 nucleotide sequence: TGTGCCTGGGCCAGGGGAAGCTCTGGAAACACCATATATTTT.

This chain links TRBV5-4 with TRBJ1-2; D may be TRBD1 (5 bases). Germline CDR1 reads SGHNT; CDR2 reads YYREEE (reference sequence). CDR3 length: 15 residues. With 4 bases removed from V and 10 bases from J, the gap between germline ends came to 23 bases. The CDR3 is CASSRWGGDRMDYTF. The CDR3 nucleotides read TGTGCCAGCAGCCGTTGGGGAGGGGACCGCATGGACTACACCTTC.

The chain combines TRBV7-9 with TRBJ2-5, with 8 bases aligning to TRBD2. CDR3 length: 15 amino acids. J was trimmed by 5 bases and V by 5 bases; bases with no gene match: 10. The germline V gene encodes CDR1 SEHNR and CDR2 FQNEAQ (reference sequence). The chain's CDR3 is CASSPTRGGGETQYF. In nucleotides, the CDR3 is TGTGCCAGCAGCCCAACCCGTGGCGGGGGGGAGACCCAGTACTTC.